This T cell receptor beta chain was captured in a study of blood T cell repertoires in COVID-19. Across the study: Acute and convalescent COVID-19 specimens originated in the United States, Italy and Spain. T cells, B-cell-depleted T cells, or PBMCs supplied cDNA or gDNA.

As processed by the authors: Amplified reference gene primers provided the basis for estimating nucleated cell counts. TCRdb's copy holds only in-frame clones and misses some; the assay was immunoSEQ multiplex PCR. V and J calls and clone size are given by that table; D and trimming were obtained from the DNA. The top ten clones hold 3% of a sample with some 400,000 clones, around nine tenths of them seen once. This sequence was found in a human donor in a cohort sampled during active COVID-19. The material sequenced was peripheral blood.

CDR3 in amino acids: CASSLYSGTSGYNEQFF. In DNA, the CDR3 is TGTGCCAGCAGTTTATATTCCGGGACTAGCGGGTACAATGAGCAGTTCTTC. The chain uses TRBV27 and TRBJ2-1; TRBD2 agrees at 12 bases. The CDR3 loop spans 17 amino acids. Trimming cost V 1 base and J 4 bases; bases outside gene matches: 5. Per germline, CDR1 MNHEY and CDR2 SMNVEV (reference sequence).